This TCR beta chain emerged from a study of human T cells and chemical hapten exposure (dated by TCRdb to the early 2020s). For the study in its entirety: For sensitization, 2% DPC in acetone was applied to an approximately 2 cm by approximately 2 cm area of upper inner arm skin. Throughout the study period of around 25 weeks, patients also received therapeutic DPC doses to the scalp every week. Patch testing was performed on the upper back with Finn chambers containing 0.01% DPC, and the patch tests were scored after 6 days according to International Contact Dermatitis Research Group standards. The mostly female patient cohort included alopecia areata with under or over 50% scalp involvement, alopecia totalis and alopecia universalis. Libraries were pooled for sequencing, and variation in per-sample TCR yields was attributed mainly to small differences in library volumes within the pool. Peripheral blood TCR repertoire changes were tracked in vivo in alopecia patients during primary and secondary sensitization to the hapten diphenylcyclopropenone (DPC). Blood samples were taken from patients before sensitization (week 0) and then at 2, 6 and about 24 weeks after DPC sensitization. For TCR sequencing, blood came from 25 to 30 alopecia patients at anywhere from one to four time points (pre-sensitization, 2, 6 and 24 weeks). Study-wide findings and limitations: DPC sensitization did not change how many TCRs were above 1 in 1000 frequency, and no evidence was found of alterations in global repertoire structure. Repeated subsampling changed both the strength of the expansion versus patch-test correlation and the threshold at which that correlation became significant. The number of PT1 expanded TCRs positively correlated with patch test score, significant at thresholds 8, 16 and 32 but not 4. Significantly more large CDR3 similarity clusters were formed by expanded TCRs than by pre-sensitization or healthy control sets, consistent with antigen-driven responses. Because all patients had alopecia, a presumed autoimmune disease, the immune response of the patients might differ from that of healthy individuals.

According to the study, the label for this sample's time point signals: pre-sensitization, week 0. This specimen's treatment or condition label, per the study, means: therapeutic diphenylcyclopropenone sensitization with weekly scalp DPC. At each patch-test visit, blood was drawn before the patch test was applied. To be eligible, patients had to be aged 18 to 70, diagnosed with alopecia and judged suitable for DPC therapy, while pregnant patients were excluded. Total RNA was extracted from unfractionated whole blood that had been collected in Tempus Blood RNA tubes. There are a few counts of this clonotype. Its antigen target is currently unknown. Per-base qualities were not stored, and no clone one base away is much larger. Receptor amplification or capture employed RACE. The instrument was a NextSeq 500. During library preparation, unique molecular identifiers were attached to individual cDNA molecules so that TCRs could be counted in a quantitative, reproducible way. For every blood RNA sample, sequencing covered both the TCR alpha and TCR beta chains. As for the original processing: A median of roughly 99,000 TCRs per sample was observed, with a range of about 20,000 to 750,000. The Decombinator software suite was used to annotate V, J and CDR3 in the TCR reads. For the PS versus PT1 abundance plots, all samples were subsampled to the same number of TCRs (28,000). Expanded TCRs were defined as absent before sensitization and observed at least eight times at the 2-week time point. Through fastp at Q25 and MiXCR, TCRdb rebuilt clones from the public reads, retaining in-frame beta chains. One record per CDR3 amino acid sequence lists the most common genes and DNA. The V and J calls were not made by the authors but by TCRdb's processing. The sample table holds fewer than 300,000 distinct CDR3 sequences, of which just under 8% were seen once. The ten largest make up 1.2% of the sample.

Based on the germline V gene, the CDR1 and CDR2 sequences are MNHEY and SVGEGT. The junction carries 16 bases between V and J, which are trimmed by 5 bases and 2 bases respectively. The CDR3 holds 16 amino acids from the cysteine to the phenylalanine. Solely the CDR3 DNA is kept, with 48 bases framed from the first base. The receptor chain draws on TRBV6-2 or TRBV6-3 and TRBJ1-3; possibly the D gene is TRBD1, per 5 matching bases. This clonotype originated in a man aged 18 to 30 with alopecia areata. Some clones in this sample may be carry-over from other donors' samples. This specimen consisted of whole blood, obtained in connection with sensitization to the hapten diphenylcyclopropenone (DPC). The bases read TGTGCCAGCAGTGTACAGGCCTACCGGACTGGAAACACCATATATTTT. This encodes CASSVQAYRTGNTIYF.